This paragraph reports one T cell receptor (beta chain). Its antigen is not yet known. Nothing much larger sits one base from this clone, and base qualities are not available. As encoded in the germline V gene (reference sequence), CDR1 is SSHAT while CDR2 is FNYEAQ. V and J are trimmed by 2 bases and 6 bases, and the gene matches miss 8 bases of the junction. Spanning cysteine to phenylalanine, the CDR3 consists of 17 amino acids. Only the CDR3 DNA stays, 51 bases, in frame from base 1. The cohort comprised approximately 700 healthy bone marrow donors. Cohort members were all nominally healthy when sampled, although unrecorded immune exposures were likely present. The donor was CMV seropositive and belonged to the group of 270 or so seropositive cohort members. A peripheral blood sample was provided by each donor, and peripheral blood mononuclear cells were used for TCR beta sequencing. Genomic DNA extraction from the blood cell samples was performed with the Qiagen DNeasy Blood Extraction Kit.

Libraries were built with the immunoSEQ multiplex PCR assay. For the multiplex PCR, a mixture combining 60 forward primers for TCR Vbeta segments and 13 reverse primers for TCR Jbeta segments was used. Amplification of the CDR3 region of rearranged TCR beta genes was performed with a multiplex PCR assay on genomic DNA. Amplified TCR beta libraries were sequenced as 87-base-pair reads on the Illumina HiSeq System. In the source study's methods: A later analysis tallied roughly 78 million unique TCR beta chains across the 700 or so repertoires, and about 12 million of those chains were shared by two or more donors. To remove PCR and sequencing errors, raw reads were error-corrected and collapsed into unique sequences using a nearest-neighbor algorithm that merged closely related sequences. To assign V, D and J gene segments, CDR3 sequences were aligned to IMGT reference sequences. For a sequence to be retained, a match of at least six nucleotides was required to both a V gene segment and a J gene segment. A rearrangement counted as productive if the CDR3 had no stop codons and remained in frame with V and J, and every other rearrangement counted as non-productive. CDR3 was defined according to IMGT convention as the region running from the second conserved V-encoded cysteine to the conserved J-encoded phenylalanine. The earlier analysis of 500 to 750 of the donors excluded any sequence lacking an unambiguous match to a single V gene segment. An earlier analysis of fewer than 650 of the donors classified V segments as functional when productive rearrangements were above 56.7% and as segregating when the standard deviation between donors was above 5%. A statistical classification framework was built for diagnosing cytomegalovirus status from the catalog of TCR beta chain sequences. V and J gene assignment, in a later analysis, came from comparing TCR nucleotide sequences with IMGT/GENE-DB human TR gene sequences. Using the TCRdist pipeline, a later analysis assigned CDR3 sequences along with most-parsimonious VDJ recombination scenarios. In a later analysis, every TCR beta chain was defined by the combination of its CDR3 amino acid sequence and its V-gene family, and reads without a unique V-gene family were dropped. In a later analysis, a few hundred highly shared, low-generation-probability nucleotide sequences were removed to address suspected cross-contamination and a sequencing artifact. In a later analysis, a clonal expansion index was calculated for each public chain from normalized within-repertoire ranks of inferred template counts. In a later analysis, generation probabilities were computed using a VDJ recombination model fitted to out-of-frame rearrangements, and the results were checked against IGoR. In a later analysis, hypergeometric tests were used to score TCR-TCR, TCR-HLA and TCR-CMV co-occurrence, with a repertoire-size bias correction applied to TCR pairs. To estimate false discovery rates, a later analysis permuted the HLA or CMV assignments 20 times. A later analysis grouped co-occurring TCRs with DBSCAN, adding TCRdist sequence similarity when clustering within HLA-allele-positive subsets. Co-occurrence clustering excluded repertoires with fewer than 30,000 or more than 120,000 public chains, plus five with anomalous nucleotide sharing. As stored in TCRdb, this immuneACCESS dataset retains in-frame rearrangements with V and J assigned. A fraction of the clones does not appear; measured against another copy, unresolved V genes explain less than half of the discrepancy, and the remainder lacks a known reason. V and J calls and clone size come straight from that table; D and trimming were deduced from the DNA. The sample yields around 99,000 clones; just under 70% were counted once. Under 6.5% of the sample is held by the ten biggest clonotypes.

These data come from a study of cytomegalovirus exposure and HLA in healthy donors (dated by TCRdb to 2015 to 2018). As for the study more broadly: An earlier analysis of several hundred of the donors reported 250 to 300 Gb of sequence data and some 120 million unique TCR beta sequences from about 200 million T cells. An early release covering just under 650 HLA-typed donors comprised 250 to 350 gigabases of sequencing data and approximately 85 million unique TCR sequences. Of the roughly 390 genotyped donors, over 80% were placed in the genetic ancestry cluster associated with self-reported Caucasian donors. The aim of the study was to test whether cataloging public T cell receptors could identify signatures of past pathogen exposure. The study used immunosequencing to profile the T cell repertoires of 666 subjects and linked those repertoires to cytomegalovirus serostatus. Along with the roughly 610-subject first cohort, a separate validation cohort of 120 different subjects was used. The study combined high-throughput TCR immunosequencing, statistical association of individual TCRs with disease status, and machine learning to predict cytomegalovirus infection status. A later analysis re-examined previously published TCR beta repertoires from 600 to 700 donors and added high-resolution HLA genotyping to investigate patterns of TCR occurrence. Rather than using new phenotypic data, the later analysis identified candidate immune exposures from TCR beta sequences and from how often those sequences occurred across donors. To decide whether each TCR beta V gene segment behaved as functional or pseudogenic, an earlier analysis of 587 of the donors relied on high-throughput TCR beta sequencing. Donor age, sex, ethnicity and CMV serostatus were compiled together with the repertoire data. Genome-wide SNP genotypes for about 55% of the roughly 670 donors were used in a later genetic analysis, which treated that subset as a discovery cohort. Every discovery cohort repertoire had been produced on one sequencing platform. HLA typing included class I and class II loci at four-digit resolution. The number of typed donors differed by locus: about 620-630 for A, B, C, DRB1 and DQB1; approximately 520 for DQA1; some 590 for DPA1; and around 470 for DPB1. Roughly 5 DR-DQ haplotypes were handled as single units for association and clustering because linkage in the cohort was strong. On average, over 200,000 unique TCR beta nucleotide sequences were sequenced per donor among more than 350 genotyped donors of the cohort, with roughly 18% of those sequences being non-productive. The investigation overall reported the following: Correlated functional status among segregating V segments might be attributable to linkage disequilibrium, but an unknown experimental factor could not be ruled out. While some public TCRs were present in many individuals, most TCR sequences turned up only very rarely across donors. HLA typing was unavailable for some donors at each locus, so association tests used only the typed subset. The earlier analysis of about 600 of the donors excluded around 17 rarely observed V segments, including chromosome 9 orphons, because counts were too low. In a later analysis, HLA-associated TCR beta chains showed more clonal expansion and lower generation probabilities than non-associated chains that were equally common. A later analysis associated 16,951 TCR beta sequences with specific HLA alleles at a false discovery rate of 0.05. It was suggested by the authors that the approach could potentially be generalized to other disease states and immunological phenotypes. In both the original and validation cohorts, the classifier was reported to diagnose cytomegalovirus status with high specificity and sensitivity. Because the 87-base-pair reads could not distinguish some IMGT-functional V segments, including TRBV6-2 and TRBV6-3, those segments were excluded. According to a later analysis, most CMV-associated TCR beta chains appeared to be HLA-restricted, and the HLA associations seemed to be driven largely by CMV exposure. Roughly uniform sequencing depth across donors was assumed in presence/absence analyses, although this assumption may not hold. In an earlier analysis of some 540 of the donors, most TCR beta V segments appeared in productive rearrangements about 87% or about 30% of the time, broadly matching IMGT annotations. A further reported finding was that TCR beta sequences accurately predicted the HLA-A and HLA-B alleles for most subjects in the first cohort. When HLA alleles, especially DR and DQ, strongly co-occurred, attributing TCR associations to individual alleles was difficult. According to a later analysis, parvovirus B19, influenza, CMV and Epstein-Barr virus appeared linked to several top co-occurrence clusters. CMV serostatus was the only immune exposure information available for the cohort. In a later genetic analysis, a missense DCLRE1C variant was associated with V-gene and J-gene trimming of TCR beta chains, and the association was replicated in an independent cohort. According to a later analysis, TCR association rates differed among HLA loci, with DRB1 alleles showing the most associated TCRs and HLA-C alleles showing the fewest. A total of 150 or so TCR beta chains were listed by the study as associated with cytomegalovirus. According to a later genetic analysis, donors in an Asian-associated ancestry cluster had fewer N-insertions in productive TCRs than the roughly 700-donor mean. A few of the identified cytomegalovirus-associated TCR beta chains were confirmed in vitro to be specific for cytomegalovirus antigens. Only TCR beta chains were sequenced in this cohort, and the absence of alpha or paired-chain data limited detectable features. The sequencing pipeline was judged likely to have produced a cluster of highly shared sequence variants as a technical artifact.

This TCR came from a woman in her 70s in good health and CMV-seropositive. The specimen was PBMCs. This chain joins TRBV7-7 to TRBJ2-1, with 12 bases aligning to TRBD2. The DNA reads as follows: TGTGCCAGCAGCTTATATCCTAGCGGGGGGGCATTCAATGAGCAGTTCTTC. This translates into CASSLYPSGGAFNEQFF.